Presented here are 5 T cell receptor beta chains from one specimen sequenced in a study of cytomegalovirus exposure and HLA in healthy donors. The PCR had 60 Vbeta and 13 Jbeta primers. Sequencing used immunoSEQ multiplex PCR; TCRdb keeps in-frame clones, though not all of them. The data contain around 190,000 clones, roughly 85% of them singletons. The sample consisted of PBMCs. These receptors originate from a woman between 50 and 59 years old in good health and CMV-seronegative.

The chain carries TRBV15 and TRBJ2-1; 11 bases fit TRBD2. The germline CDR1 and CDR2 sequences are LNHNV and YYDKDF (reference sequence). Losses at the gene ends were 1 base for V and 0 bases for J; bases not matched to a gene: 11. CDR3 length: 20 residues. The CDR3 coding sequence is TGTGCCACCAGCAGAGGTGCCGGGACTAGCGGTGTTAGCTCCTACAATGAGCAGTTCTTC. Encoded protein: CATSRGAGTSGVSSYNEQFF.

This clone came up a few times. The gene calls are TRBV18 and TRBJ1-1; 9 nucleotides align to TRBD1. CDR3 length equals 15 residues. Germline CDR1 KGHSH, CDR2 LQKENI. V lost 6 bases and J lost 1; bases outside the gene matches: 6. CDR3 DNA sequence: TGTGCCAGCTCTCGTCGGACAGGGGAGAACACTGAAGCTTTCTTT. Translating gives CASSRRTGENTEAFF.

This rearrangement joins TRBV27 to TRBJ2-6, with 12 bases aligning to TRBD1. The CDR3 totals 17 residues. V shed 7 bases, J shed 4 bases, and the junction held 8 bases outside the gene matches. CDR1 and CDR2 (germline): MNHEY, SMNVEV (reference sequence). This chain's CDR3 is CASNTGTGGAGANVLTF. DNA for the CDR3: TGTGCCAGCAACACCGGGACAGGGGGCGCCGGGGCCAACGTCCTGACTTTC. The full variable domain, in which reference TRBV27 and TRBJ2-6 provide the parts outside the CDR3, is EAQVTQNPRYLITVTGKKLTVTCSQNMNHEYMSWYRQDPGLGLRQIYYSMNVEVTDKGDVPEGYKVSRKEKRNFPLILESPSPNQTSLYFCASNTGTGGAGANVLTFGAGSRLTVL.

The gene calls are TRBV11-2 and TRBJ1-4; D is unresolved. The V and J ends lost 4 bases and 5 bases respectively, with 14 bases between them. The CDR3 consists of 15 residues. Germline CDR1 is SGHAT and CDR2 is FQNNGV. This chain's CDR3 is CASSWFGSSNEKLFF. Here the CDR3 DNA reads TGTGCCAGCAGCTGGTTTGGCAGTTCCAATGAAAAACTGTTTTTT.

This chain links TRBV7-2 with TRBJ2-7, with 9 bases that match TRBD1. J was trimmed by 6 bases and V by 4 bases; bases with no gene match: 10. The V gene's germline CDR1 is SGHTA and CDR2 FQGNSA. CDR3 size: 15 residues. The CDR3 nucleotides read TGTGCCAGCAGCTCAAACTTACAGGGGGCGCGCGAGCAGTACTTC. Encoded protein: CASSSNLQGAREQYF. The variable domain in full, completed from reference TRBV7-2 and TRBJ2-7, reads GAGVSQSPSNKVTEKGKDVELRCDPISGHTALYWYRQSLGQGLEFLIYFQGNSAPDKSGLPSDRFSAERTGGSVSTLTIQRTQQEDSAVYLCASSSNLQGAREQYFGPGTRLTVT.